This T cell receptor (beta chain) was identified in a study of blood T cell repertoires in COVID-19. The wider study: In each case, the material was cDNA or gDNA derived from T cells, B-cell-depleted T cells, or PBMCs.

Sequencing was performed with immunoSEQ multiplex PCR; in TCRdb, only in-frame clones are kept and a portion is missing. The data contain 150,000 to 200,000 clones, approximately 85% of them seen just once; the ten biggest clones take up 11%. This CDR3 contains 15 residues. Germline-derived CDR1 and CDR2 are SGDLS and YYNGEE. The V end lost 2 bases, the J end lost 8 bases, and 14 bases lay between the germline ends. Sequencing was performed on peripheral blood. This TCR came from a man in his sixties with active or convalescent COVID-19. The chain links TRBV9 to TRBJ1-6, with D unresolved. CDR3 sequence reads: CASSVTGIQDSPLHF. For the CDR3, the DNA is TGTGCCAGCAGCGTCACGGGGATTCAAGATTCACCCCTCCACTTT.